One sample yielded the 24 T cell receptor beta chains listed below, sequenced in a study of shared clonotypes between healthy human individuals. TCRdb keeps only in-frame clones here, not all; method: immunoSEQ multiplex PCR. In the table there are about 490,000 clones, around 85% of which are singletons. The sample taken for sequencing was PBMCs. These receptors were obtained from a woman aged 40 to 55 in good health. Some clones in this sample may be carry-over from other donors' samples.

The chain uses TRBV11-2 and TRBJ2-7; tentative D call: TRBD2 (5 bases). From germline, CDR1 is SGHAT and CDR2 FQNNGV. V was pared by 3 bases and J by 7 bases, with 16 bases between. The CDR3 contains 14 residues. The DNA of the CDR3 is TGTGCCAGCAGCTTCGCCGATGGGTGGGAGGAGCAGTACTTC. This gives the protein CASSFADGWEEQYF.

The chain links TRBV9 to TRBJ1-2; D is possibly TRBD1 (5 bases). The V gene lost 3 bases and the J gene lost 1 base, with 16 bases spanning the gap. This CDR3 comprises 16 residues. Germline V gene data show CDR1 as SGDLS and CDR2 as YYNGEE. The CDR3 nucleotides read TGTGCCAGCAGCGCACCCAGCAGGGTCAATAACTATGGCTACACCTTC. This codes for CASSAPSRVNNYGYTF. The variable domain in full, completed from reference TRBV9 and TRBJ1-2, reads DSGVTQTPKHLITATGQRVTLRCSPRSGDLSVYWYQQSLDQGLQFLIQYYNGEERAKGNILERFSAQQFPDLHSELNLSSLELGDSALYFCASSAPSRVNNYGYTFGSGTRLTVV.

J is TRBJ2-5 and V is TRBV7-2; D tentatively fits TRBD1 or TRBD2 (5 bases each). The V gene's germline CDR1 is SGHTA and CDR2 FQGNSA. The CDR3 consists of 15 residues. Trimming removed 0 bases from V and 3 bases from J, with 11 bases in between. The CDR3: CASSLAKGREETQYF. The CDR3 DNA reads as TGTGCCAGCAGCTTAGCGAAGGGGAGAGAAGAGACCCAGTACTTC.

The chain links TRBV9 to TRBJ2-7; 8 nucleotides agree with TRBD2. With 4 bases clipped from V and 6 bases from J, the junction kept 9 bases outside the gene matches. CDR3 length equals 14 residues. Germline V lookup: CDR1 SGDLS, CDR2 YYNGEE. DNA of the CDR3: TGTGCCAGCAGCCCAGGGACTAGTGAGAGCGAGCAGTACTTC. It specifies CASSPGTSESEQYF.

A remark on this clone: This sequence is one base from a far larger clone and is likely a read error. V gene TRBV10-3 combines with J gene TRBJ2-3; TRBD2 matches at 9 bases. With V trimmed by 10 bases and J by 7 bases, 15 bases remained unmatched. The CDR3 covers 15 residues. Germline loops: CDR1 ENHRY, CDR2 SYGVKD. The CDR3 region has the DNA TGTGCCACCGTTGGACTAGCGCCATTTATGTATACGCAGTATTTT. It is translated as CATVGLAPFMYTQYF.

This clone was seen many times. This CDR3 is CASSQPLRSPYNEQFF. The DNA of the CDR3 is TGTGCCAGCAGCCAACCTCTAAGGAGCCCGTACAATGAGCAGTTCTTC. The rearrangement links TRBV4-2 to TRBJ2-1; no firm D call. Germline V gene sequence: CDR1 LGHNA, CDR2 YNFKEQ. CDR3 length: 16 amino acids. The V and J ends lost 2 bases and 4 bases respectively, with 15 bases between them.

In its sample, this clone was seen a few times. V and J are TRBV2 and TRBJ1-2; no clear D. The CDR3 sequence is 11 residues long. V gave up 7 bases and J gave up 5 bases, with 8 bases separating them. Germline V CDR1 and CDR2: SNHLY, FYNNEI. In DNA form, the CDR3 reads TGTGCCAGCACTCCCCAATATGGCTACACCTTC. Its translation: CASTPQYGYTF.

This clone was recorded only once. One junction end disagrees with the germline gene, perhaps due to a read error. CDR3 bases: TGTGCCAGCAGCGGGGGACTAGCGGGAGGATCACTGGACTTC. It specifies CASSGGLAGGSLDF. The rearrangement uses TRBV7-9 and TRBJ2-7; 15 bases match TRBD2. CDR1 and CDR2 (germline): SEHNR, FQNEAQ (reference sequence). The CDR3 consists of 14 residues.

This sequence joins TRBV18 and TRBJ2-1; 8 bases align to TRBD2. CDR3 length: 15 amino acids. Germline-derived CDR1 and CDR2 are KGHSH and LQKENI. V gave up 3 bases and J gave up 4 bases; unmatched junction bases: 5. In DNA, the CDR3 is TGTGCCAGCTCACCCCTAGCGGGCGAATACAATGAGCAGTTCTTC. Protein: CASSPLAGEYNEQFF.

In its sample, this clone was seen many times. This chain connects TRBV2 to TRBJ2-7; either TRBD1 or TRBD2 may fit D (6 bases each). The CDR3 sequence is 16 residues long. The germline gives CDR1 SNHLY, CDR2 FYNNEI. V shed 8 bases and J shed 2 bases, with 22 bases lying between them. In DNA, the CDR3 is TGTGCCAGCGGCCAGGACGGGGGTAGGGGGGCCTACGAGCAGTACTTC. Amino acid sequence: CASGQDGGRGAYEQYF.

The chain has TRBV29-1 and TRBJ2-3; D gene uncertain. Germline V gives CDR1 SQVTM, CDR2 ANQGSEA. V was shortened by 2 bases and J by 1 base, with 7 bases between the two germline ends. The CDR3 has 13 residues. CDR3 nucleotide sequence: TGCAGCGTTGAAAGGGCCGGCACAGATACGCAGTATTTT. This translates into CSVERAGTDTQYF.

This clone was seen only once. This chain uses TRBV4-1 with TRBJ2-2; 12 nucleotides line up with TRBD2. V lost 4 bases, J lost 1 base, and 7 bases stayed unmatched. CDR1 and CDR2 from the germline V gene are MGHRA and YSYEKL. The CDR3 loop spans 18 amino acids. CDR3: CASSPGLAGLLNTGELFF. The CDR3, as DNA: TGCGCCAGCAGCCCAGGACTAGCGGGGCTATTGAACACCGGGGAGCTGTTTTTT.

Of note for this clone: Being one base from a much bigger clone, this may be a read error. Additional DNA sequences in this sample encode the identical CDR3. The chain uses TRBV7-9 and TRBJ2-5, with TRBD2 as a possible D gene (6 bases). Germline-derived CDR1 and CDR2 are SEHNR and FQNEAQ (reference sequence). The CDR3 extends over 13 amino acids. Trimming pared 3 bases from V and 2 bases from J, leaving 7 bases between. The CDR3 DNA follows: TGTGCCAGCAGCTTGGGGGGACAAGAGACCCAGTACTTC. This gives the protein CASSLGGQETQYF.

The DNA for the CDR3 is TGTGCCACCAGCAGACAGGGGAGTCAGCCCCAGCATTTT. It yields the protein CATSRQGSQPQHF. The chain uses TRBV15 and TRBJ1-5; D is perhaps TRBD1 (6 bases). This CDR3 is 13 amino acids long. Germline values: CDR1 LNHNV, CDR2 YYDKDF (reference sequence). The germline V and J ends were trimmed by 2 bases and 6 bases, with 8 bases remaining between them. Based on the CDR3 plus reference TRBV15 and TRBJ1-5, the full variable domain is DAMVIQNPRYQVTQFGKPVTLSCSQTLNHNVMYWYQQKSSQAPKLLFHYYDKDFNNEADTPDNFQSRRPNTSFCFLDIRSPGLGDTAMYLCATSRQGSQPQHFGDGTRLSIL.

About this clone itself: A read error likely explains this, since a far larger clone differs by one base. The final CDR3 position lacks the conserved phenylalanine or tryptophan, pointing to a likely read error. The rearrangement joins TRBV28 to TRBJ2-7, with D possibly TRBD1 on 6 matching bases. Trimming removed 6 bases at V and 2 bases at J, with 23 bases between. Looked up from germline, CDR1 is MDHEN and CDR2 is SYDVKM. This CDR3 has 17 residues. This CDR3 is CASSSPAQGSKPYEQYL. CDR3 bases: TGTGCCAGCAGCTCCCCTGCGCAGGGGTCAAAGCCCTACGAGCAGTACCTC.

The genes are TRBV7-9 and TRBJ1-4; D is unclear. The V and J ends lost 1 base and 7 bases respectively, with 10 bases between them. This CDR3 region has 14 residues. Germline CDR1 and CDR2: SEHNR and FQNEAQ (reference sequence). The CDR3 nucleotides are TGTGCCAGCAGCTTAGACCGGTATAGTGAAAAACTGTTTTTT. This translates into CASSLDRYSEKLFF.

Remarks on this clone: This likely came from a read error, as a far larger clone is one base away. At the DNA level, this CDR3 is encoded by other sequences in the same sample as well. The chain is built from TRBV27 and TRBJ2-1; 13 bases map to TRBD2. The CDR3 sequence is 13 residues long. Germline V gene sequence: CDR1 MNHEY, CDR2 SMNVEV (reference sequence). The CDR3: CASGELAGGKEFF. DNA of the CDR3: TGCGCCAGCGGCGAACTAGCGGGAGGGAAGGAGTTCTTC.

Details on this clone: A far bigger clonotype differs at one base, so this is likely a read error. Other DNA sequences within the sample encode an identical CDR3. The chain links TRBV12-5 to TRBJ1-5; tentatively, D is TRBD1 (6 bases). Germline V gene sequence: CDR1 LGHNT, CDR2 FRNRAP. Trimming took off 6 bases at V and 8 bases at J, with 14 bases between the two ends. This CDR3 is built from 13 residues. The CDR3 spells CASGRGDAEPQHF. CDR3 DNA sequence: TGTGCTAGTGGCAGGGGAGACGCGGAGCCCCAGCATTTT.

This clone was counted many times. Other nucleotide sequences from this sample produce the same CDR3. The chain employs TRBV30 and TRBJ2-5; D gene ambiguous. V was cut by 0 bases and J by 4 bases, with 12 bases left in between. This CDR3 region has 14 residues. Germline V gene sequence: CDR1 GTSNPN, CDR2 SVGIG (reference sequence). CDR3: CAWSVRARRETQYF. DNA of the CDR3: TGTGCCTGGAGTGTTAGAGCGCGGCGAGAGACCCAGTACTTC.

V and J are TRBV11-2 and TRBJ2-7; 11 bases are a match to TRBD2. The CDR3 has 15 residues. J gave up 4 bases and V 0 bases, and 2 bases lay outside the gene matches. The germline gives CDR1 SGHAT, CDR2 FQNNGV. The CDR3 nucleotides read TGTGCCAGCAGCTTAGAAATAGCGGGAGGGTACGAGCAGTACTTC. It encodes CASSLEIAGGYEQYF.

This chain's CDR3 is CASSPYPSQREPLEQYF. In DNA form, the CDR3 reads TGTGCCAGCAGTCCCTACCCATCTCAGCGGGAGCCCCTCGAGCAGTACTTC. This chain links TRBV27 with TRBJ2-7, with 8 bases lining up with TRBD2. The trim removed 5 bases at V and 6 bases at J, leaving 18 bases unmatched. The CDR3 totals 17 residues. In germline, CDR1 is MNHEY, CDR2 SMNVEV (reference sequence).

The chain combines TRBV9 with TRBJ1-4; 10 bases are shared with TRBD1. The germline gives CDR1 SGDLS, CDR2 YYNGEE. The trim removed 3 bases at V and 8 bases at J, leaving 7 bases unmatched. CDR3 size: 15 residues. CDR3 residues: CASSATGTGVEKLFF. CDR3 in DNA: TGTGCCAGCAGCGCTACCGGGACAGGGGTCGAAAAACTGTTTTTT.

As regards this clone: Since a far larger clone is one base different, this is likely a read error. Additional DNA sequences in this sample encode the identical CDR3. The J gene is TRBJ2-3, the V gene TRBV27; D gene uncertain. The germline CDR1 and CDR2 sequences are MNHEY and SMNVEV (reference sequence). This CDR3 contains 13 residues. The ends were cut back, 7 bases at V and 6 bases at J, with 14 bases in the middle. Written as DNA, the CDR3 is TGTGCCAGCACAAGGTCTCACGGTGATACGCAGTATTTT. It yields the protein CASTRSHGDTQYF.

The V call is TRBV7-9, the J call TRBJ2-1; no reliable D call. This CDR3 comprises 12 residues. Deletions cut 3 bases from V and 4 bases from J, with 4 bases between. Germline CDR1 reads SEHNR; CDR2 reads FQNEAQ (reference sequence). The CDR3 is CASSFAYNEQFF. CDR3 DNA: TGTGCCAGCAGCTTTGCATACAATGAGCAGTTCTTC.